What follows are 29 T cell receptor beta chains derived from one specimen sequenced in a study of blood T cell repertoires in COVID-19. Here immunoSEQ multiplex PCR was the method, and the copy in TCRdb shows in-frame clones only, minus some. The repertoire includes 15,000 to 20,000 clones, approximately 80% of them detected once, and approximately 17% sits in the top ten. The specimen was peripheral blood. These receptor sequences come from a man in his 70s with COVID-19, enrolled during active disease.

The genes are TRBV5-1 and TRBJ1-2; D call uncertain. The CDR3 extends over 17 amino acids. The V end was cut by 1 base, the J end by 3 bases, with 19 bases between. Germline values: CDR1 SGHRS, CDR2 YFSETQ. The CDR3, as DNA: TGCGCCAGCAGCTTGAGAATCCGGGAGCAACGAGACTATGGCTACACCTTC. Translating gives CASSLRIREQRDYGYTF.

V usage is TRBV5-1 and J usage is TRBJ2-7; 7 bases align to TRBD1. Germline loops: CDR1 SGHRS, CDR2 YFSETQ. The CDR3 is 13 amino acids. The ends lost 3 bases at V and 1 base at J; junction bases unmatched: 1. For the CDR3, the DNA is TGCGCCAGCAGCTGGGGACAGTCCTACGAGCAGTACTTC. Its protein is CASSWGQSYEQYF.

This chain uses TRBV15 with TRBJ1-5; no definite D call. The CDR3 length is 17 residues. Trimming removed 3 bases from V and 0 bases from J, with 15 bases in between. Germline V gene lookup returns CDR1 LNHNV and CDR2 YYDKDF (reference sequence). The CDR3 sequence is CATSRERAGNSNQPQHF. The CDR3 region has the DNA TGTGCCACCAGCAGGGAGCGGGCGGGTAATAGCAATCAGCCCCAGCATTTT.

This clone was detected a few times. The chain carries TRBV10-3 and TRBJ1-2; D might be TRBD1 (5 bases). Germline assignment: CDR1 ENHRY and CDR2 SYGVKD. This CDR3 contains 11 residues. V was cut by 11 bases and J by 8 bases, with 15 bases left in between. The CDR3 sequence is CAHRAGLGYTF. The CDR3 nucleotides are TGTGCCCATAGAGCAGGGCTAGGCTACACCTTC.

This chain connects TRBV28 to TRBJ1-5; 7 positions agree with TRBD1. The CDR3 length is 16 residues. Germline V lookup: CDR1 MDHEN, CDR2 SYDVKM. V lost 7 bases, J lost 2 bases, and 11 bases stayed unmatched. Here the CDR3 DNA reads TGTGCCAGCACCCGGGAGGGGGCTCGTGGCAATCAGCCCCAGCATTTT. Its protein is CASTREGARGNQPQHF.

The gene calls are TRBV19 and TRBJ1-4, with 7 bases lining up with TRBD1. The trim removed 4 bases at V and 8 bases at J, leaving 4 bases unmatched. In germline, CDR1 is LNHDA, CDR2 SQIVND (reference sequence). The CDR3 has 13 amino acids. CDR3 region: CASSTGGGEKLFF. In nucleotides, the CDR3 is TGTGCCAGTAGTACAGGGGGTGGAGAAAAACTGTTTTTT. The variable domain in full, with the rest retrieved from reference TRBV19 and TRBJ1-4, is DGGITQSPKYLFRKEGQNVTLSCEQNLNHDAMYWYRQDPGQGLRLIYYSQIVNDFQKGDIAEGYSVSREKKESFPLTVTSAQKNPTAFYLCASSTGGGEKLFFGSGTQLSVL.

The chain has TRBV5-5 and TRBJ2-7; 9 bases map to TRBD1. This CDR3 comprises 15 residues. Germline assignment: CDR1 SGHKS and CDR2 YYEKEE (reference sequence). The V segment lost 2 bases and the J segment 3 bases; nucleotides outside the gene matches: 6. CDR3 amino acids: CASSFGQGTFYEQYF. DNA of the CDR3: TGTGCCAGCAGCTTTGGACAGGGGACGTTCTACGAGCAGTACTTC.

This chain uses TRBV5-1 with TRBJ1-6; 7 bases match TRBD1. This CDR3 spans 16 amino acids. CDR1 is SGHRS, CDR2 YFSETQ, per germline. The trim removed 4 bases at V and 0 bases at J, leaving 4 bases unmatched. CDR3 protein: CASSRRTGSYNSPLHF. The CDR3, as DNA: TGCGCCAGCAGCCGTCGGACAGGCTCCTATAATTCACCCCTCCACTTT.

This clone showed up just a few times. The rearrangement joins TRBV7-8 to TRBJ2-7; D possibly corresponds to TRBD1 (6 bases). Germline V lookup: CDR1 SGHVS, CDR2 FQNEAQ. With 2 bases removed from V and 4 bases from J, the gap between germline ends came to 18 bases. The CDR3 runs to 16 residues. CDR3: CASSLRMGQWGYEQYF. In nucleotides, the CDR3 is TGTGCCAGCAGCTTACGGATGGGACAATGGGGTTACGAGCAGTACTTC.

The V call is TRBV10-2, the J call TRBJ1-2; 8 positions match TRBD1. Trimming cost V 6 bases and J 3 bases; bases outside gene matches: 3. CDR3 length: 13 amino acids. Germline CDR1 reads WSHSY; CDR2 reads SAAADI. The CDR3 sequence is CASSQDRDYGYTF. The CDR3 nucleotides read TGCGCCAGCAGCCAGGACAGGGACTATGGCTACACCTTC.

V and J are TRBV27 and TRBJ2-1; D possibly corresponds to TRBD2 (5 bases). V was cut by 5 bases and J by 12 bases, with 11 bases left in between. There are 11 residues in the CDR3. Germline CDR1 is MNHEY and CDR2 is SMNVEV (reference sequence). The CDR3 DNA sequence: TGTGCCAGCAGTATCGGGATGGGGCAGTTCTTC. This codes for CASSIGMGQFF.

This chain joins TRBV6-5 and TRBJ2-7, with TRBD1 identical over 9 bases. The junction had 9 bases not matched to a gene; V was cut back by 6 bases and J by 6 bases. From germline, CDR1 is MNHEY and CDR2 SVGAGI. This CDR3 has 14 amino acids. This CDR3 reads CASRYRGRLSEQYF. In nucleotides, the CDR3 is TGTGCCAGCAGGTACAGGGGGCGGCTCTCCGAGCAGTACTTC.

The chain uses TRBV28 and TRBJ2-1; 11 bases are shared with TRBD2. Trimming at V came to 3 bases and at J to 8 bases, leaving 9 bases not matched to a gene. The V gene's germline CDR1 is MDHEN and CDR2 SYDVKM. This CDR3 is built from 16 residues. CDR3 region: CASSFPGTSGPHEQFF. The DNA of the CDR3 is TGTGCCAGCAGTTTCCCCGGGACTAGCGGCCCCCATGAGCAGTTCTTC.

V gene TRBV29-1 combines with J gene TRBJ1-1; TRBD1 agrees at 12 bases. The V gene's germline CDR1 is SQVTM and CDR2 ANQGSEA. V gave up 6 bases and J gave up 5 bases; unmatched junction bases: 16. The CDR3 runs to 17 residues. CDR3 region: CSVDFRDRGLTGTEAFF. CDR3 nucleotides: TGCAGCGTGGACTTTAGGGACAGGGGGCTTACGGGGACTGAAGCTTTCTTT.

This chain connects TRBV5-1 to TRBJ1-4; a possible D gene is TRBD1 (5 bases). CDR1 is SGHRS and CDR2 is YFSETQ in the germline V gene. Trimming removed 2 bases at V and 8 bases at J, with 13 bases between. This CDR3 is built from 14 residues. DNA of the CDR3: TGCGCCAGCAGCTTATCAGACAGCGGGGAAAAACTGTTTTTT. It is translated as CASSLSDSGEKLFF.

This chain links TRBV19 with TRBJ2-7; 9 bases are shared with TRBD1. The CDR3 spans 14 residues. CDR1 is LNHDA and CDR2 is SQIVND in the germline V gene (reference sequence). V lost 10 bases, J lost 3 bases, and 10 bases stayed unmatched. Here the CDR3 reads CATKPGQGVYEQYF. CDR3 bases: TGTGCCACCAAGCCGGGACAGGGCGTCTACGAGCAGTACTTC.

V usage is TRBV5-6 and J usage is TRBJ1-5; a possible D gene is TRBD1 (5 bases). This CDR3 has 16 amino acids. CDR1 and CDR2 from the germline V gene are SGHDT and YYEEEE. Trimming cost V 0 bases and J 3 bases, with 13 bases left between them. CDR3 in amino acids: CASSLALSRDNQPQHF. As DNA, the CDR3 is TGTGCCAGCAGCTTGGCCCTTTCCAGGGACAATCAGCCCCAGCATTTT.

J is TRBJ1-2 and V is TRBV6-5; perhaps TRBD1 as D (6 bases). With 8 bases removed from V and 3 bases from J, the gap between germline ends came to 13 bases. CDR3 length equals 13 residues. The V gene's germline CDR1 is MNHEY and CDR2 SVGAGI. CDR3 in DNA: TGTGCCAGCCAAACTGGGACATACTATGGCTACACCTTC. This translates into CASQTGTYYGYTF.

CDR3 protein: CASSPTGPHQPQHF. The CDR3 DNA follows: TGTGCCAGCAGCCCTACAGGCCCCCATCAGCCCCAGCATTTT. The chain has TRBV7-9 and TRBJ1-5; a possible D gene is TRBD1 (5 bases). V was shortened by 5 bases and J by 5 bases, with 13 bases between the two germline ends. This CDR3 contains 14 residues. Germline V gene data show CDR1 as SEHNR and CDR2 as FQNEAQ (reference sequence).

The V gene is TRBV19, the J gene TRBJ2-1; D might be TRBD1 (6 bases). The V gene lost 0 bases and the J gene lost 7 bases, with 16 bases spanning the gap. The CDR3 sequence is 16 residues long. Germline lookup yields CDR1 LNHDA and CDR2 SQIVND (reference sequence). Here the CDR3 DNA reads TGTGCCAGTAGTATAGACGCCGGGACAAAAGGGAATGAGCAGTTCTTC. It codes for CASSIDAGTKGNEQFF.

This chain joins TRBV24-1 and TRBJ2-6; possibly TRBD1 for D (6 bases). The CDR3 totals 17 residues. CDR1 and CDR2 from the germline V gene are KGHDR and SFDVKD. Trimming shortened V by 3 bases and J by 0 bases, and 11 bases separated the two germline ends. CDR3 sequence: CATSDPGHSSGANVLTF. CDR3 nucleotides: TGTGCCACCAGTGATCCGGGACACAGCTCTGGGGCCAACGTCCTGACTTTC.

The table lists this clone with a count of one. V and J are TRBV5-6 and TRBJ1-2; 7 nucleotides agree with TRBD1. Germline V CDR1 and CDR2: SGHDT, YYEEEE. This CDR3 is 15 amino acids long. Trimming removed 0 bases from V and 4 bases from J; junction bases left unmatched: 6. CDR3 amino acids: CASSLGEQGSYGYTF. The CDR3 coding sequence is TGTGCCAGCAGCTTGGGGGAACAGGGGAGCTATGGCTACACCTTC.

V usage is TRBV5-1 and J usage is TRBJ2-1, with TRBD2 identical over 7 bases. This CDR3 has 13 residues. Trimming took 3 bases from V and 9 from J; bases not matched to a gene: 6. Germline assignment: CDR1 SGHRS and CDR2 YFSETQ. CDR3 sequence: CASSSTSSGEQFF. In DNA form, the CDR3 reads TGCGCCAGCAGCTCGACTAGCAGCGGTGAGCAGTTCTTC.

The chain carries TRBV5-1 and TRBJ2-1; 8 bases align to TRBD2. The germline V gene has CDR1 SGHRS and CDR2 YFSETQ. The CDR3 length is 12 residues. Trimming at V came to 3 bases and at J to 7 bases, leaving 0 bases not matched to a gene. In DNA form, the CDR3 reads TGCGCCAGCAGCTCTAGCGGGAATGAGCAGTTCTTC. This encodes CASSSSGNEQFF. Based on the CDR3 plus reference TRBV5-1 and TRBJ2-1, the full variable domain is KAGVTQTPRYLIKTRGQQVTLSCSPISGHRSVSWYQQTPGQGLQFLFEYFSETQRNKGNFPGRFSGRQFSNSRSEMNVSTLELGDSALYLCASSSSGNEQFFGPGTRLTVL.

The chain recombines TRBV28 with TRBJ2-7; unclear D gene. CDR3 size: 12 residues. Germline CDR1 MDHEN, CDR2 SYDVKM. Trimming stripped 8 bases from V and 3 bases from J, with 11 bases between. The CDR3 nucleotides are TGTGCCAGCGCCCCGAGTTTCTACGAGCAGTACTTC. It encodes CASAPSFYEQYF.

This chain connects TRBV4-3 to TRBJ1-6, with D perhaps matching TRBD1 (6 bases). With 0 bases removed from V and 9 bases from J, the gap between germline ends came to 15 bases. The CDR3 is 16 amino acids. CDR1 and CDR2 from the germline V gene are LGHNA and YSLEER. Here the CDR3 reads CASSQDSQGLSSPLHF. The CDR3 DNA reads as TGCGCCAGCAGCCAAGATTCTCAGGGGTTGAGTTCACCCCTCCACTTT.

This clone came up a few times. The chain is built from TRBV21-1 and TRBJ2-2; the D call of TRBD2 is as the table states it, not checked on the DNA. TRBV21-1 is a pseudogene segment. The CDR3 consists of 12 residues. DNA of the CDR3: TGTGCCAGCAGCACCTACACCGGGGAGCTGTTTTTT. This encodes CASSTYTGELFF.

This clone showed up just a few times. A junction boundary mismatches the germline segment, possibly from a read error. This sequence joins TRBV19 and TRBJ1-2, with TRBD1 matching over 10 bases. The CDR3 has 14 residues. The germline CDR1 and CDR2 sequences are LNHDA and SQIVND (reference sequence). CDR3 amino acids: CAISETGGIYGYTF. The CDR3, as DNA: TGTGCCATTAGTGAGACAGGGGGCATTTATGGCTACACCTTC.

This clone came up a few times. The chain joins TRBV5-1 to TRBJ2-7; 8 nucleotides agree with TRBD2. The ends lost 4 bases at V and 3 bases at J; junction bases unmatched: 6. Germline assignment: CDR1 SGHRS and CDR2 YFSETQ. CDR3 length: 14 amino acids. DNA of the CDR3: TGCGCCAGCAGCCGAAAGCGGGAGAGCTACGAGCAGTACTTC. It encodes CASSRKRESYEQYF.